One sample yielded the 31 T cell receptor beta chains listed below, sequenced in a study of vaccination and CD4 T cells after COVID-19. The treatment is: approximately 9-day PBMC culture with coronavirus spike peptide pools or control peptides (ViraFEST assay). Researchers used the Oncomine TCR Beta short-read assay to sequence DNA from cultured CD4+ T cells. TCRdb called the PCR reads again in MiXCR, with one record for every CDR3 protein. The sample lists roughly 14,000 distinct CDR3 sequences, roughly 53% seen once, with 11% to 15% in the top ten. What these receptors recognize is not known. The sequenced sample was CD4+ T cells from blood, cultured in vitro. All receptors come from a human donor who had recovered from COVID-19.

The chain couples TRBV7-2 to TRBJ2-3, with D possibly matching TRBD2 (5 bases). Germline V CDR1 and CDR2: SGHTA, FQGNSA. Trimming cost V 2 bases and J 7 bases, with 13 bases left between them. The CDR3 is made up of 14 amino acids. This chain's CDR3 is CASSLQREAHTQYF. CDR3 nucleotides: TGTGCCAGCAGCTTACAGAGGGAAGCCCATACGCAGTATTTT.

The CDR3 sequence: CASSRGTGSDTEAFF. Written as DNA, the CDR3 is TGTGCCAGCAGCAGAGGGACAGGGTCGGACACTGAAGCTTTCTTT. This sequence joins TRBV5-4 and TRBJ1-1; 9 bases fit TRBD1. There are 15 residues in the CDR3. Germline loops: CDR1 SGHNT, CDR2 YYREEE (reference sequence). Trimming removed 4 bases from V and 3 bases from J; junction bases left unmatched: 7.

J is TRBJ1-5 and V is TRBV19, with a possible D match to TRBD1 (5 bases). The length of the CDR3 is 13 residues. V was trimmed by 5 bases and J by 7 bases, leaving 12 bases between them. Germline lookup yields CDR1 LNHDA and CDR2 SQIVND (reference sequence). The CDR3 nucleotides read TGTGCCAGTAGTTCAGGGCCTGGACAGCCCCAGCATTTT. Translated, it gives CASSSGPGQPQHF. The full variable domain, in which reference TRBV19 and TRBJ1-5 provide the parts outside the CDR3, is DGGITQSPKYLFRKEGQNVTLSCEQNLNHDAMYWYRQDPGQGLRLIYYSQIVNDFQKGDIAEGYSVSREKKESFPLTVTSAQKNPTAFYLCASSSGPGQPQHFGDGTRLSIL.

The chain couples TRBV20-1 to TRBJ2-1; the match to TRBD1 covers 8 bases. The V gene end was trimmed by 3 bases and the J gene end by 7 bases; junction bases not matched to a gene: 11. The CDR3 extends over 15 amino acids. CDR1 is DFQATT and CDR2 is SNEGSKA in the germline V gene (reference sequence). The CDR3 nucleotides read TGCAGTGCTAGTAACTGGGCAGGGGGCTTGAATGAGCAGTTCTTC. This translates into CSASNWAGGLNEQFF.

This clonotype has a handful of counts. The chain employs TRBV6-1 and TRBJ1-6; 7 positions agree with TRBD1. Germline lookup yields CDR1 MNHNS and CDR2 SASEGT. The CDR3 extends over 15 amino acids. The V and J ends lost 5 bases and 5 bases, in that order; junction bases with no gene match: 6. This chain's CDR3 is CASSRQGHDNSPLHF. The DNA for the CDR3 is TGTGCCAGCAGTCGACAGGGTCACGATAATTCACCCCTCCACTTT.

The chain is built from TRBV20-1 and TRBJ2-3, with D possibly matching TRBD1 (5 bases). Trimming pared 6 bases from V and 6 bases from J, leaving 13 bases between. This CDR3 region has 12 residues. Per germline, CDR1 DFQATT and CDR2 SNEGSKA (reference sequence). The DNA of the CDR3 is TGCAGTGCCCTAGGGGTTTATGATACGCAGTATTTT. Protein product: CSALGVYDTQYF.

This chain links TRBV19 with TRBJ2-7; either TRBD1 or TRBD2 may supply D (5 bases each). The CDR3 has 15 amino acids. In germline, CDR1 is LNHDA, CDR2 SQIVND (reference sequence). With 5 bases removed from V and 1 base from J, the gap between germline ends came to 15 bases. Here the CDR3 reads CASSLTRDGSYEQYF. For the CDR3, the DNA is TGTGCCAGTAGTCTAACCCGGGACGGGTCCTACGAGCAGTACTTC.

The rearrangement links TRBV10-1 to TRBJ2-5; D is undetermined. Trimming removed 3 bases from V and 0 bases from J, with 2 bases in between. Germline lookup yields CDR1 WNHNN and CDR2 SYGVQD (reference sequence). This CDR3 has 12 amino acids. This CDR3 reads CASSEDQETQYF. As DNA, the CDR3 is TGCGCCAGCAGTGAAGACCAAGAGACCCAGTACTTC.

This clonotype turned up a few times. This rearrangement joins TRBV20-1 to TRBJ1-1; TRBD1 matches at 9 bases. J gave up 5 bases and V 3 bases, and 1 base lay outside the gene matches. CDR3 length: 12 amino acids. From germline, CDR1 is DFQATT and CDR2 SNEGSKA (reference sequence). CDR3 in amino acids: CSARTGGTEAFF. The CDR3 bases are TGCAGTGCTAGGACAGGGGGGACTGAAGCTTTCTTT.

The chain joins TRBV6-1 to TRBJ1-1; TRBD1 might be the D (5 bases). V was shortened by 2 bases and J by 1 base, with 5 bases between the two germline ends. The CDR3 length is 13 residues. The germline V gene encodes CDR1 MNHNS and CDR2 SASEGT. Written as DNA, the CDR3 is TGTGCCAGCAGTGAACAGGGGAACACTGAAGCTTTCTTT. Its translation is CASSEQGNTEAFF.

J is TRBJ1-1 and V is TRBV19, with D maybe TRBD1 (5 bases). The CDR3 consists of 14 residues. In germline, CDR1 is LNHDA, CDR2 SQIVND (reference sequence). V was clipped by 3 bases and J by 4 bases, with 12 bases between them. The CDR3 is CASSIGRAATEAFF. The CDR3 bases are TGTGCCAGTAGTATCGGCAGGGCGGCCACTGAAGCTTTCTTT. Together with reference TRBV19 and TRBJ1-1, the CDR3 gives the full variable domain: DGGITQSPKYLFRKEGQNVTLSCEQNLNHDAMYWYRQDPGQGLRLIYYSQIVNDFQKGDIAEGYSVSREKKESFPLTVTSAQKNPTAFYLCASSIGRAATEAFFGQGTRLTVV.

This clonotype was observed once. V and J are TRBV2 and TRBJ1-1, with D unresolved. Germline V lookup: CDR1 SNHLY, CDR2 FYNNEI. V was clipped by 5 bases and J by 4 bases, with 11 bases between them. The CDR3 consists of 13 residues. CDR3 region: CASSTTTGTEAFF. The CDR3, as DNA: TGTGCCAGCAGTACGACAACGGGCACTGAAGCTTTCTTT.

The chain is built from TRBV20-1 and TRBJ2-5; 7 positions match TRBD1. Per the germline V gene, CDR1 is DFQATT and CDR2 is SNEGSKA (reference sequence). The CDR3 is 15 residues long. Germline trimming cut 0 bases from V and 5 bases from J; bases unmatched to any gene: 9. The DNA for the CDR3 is TGCAGTGCTAGAGACCACACAGGGGAGTCCGAGACCCAGTACTTC. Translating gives CSARDHTGESETQYF.

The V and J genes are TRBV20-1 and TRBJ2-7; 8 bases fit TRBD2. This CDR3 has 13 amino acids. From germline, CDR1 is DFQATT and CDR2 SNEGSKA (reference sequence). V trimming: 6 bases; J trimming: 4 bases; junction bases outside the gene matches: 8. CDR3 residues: CSAGTSGPYEQYF. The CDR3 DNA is TGCAGTGCCGGAACTAGCGGCCCTTACGAGCAGTACTTC.

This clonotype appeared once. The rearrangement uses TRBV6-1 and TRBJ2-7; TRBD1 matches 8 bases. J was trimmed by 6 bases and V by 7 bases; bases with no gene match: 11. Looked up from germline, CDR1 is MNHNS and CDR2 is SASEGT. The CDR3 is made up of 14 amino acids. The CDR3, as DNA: TGTGCCAGCAACCCGGGACAGGAAAACGCCGAGCAGTACTTC. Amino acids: CASNPGQENAEQYF.

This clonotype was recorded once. In DNA form, the CDR3 reads TGTGCCAGCAGCAAGAGACCCGGGAGGAGGTCCTACAATGAGCAGTTCTTC. This sequence encodes CASSKRPGRRSYNEQFF. The gene calls are TRBV7-2 and TRBJ2-1; 7 nucleotides agree with TRBD2. Germline V gene data show CDR1 as SGHTA and CDR2 as FQGNSA. The CDR3 has 17 amino acids. V shed 5 bases, J shed 1 base, and the junction held 11 bases outside the gene matches.

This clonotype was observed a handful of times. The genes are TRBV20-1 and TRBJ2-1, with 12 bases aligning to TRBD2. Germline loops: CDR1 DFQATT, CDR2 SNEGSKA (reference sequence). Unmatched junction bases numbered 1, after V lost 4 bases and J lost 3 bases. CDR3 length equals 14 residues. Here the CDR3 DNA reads TGCAGTGCTACTAGCGGGAGGGACTACAATGAGCAGTTCTTC. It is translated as CSATSGRDYNEQFF.

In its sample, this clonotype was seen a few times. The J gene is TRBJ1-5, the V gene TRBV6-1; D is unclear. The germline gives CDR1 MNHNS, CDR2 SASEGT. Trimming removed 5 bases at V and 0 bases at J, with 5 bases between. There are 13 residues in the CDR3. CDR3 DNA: TGTGCCAGCAGTCAATATAGCAATCAGCCCCAGCATTTT. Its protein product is CASSQYSNQPQHF.

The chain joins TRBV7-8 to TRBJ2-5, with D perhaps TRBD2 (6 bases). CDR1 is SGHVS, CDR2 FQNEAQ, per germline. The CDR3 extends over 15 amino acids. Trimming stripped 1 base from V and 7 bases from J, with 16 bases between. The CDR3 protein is CASSLEGGLGGTQYF. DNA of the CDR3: TGTGCCAGCAGCTTAGAAGGCGGGCTGGGGGGGACCCAGTACTTC.

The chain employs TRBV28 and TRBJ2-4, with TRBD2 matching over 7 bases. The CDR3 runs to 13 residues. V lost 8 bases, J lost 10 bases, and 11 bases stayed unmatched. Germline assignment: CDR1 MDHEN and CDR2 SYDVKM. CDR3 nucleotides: TGTGCCAGCGGCGCGGGAGCTGCCAGGATTCAGTACTTC. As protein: CASGAGAARIQYF. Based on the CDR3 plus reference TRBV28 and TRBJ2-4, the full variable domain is DVKVTQSSRYLVKRTGEKVFLECVQDMDHENMFWYRQDPGLGLRLIYFSYDVKMKEKGDIPEGYSVSREKKERFSLILESASTNQTSMYLCASGAGAARIQYFGAGTRLSVL.

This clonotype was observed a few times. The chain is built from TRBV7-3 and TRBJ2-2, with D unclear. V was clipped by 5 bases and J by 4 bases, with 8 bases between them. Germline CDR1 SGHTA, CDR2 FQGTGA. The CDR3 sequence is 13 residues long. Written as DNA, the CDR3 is TGTGCCAGCAGCCCCTCTACCACCGGGGAGCTGTTTTTT. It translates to CASSPSTTGELFF.

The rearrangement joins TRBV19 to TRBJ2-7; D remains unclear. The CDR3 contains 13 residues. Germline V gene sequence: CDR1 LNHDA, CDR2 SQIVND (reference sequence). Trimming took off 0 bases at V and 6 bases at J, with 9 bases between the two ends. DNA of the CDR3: TGTGCCAGTAGTATAGACTCTTGGGGCGAGCAGTACTTC. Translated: CASSIDSWGEQYF.

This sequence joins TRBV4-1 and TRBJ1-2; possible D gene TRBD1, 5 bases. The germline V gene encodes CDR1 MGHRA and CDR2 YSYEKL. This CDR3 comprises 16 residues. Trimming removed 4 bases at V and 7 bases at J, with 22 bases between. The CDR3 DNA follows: TGCGCCAGCAGCCCGCGCCGGGACCTCTCTGAAGCTGGCTACACCTTC. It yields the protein CASSPRRDLSEAGYTF.

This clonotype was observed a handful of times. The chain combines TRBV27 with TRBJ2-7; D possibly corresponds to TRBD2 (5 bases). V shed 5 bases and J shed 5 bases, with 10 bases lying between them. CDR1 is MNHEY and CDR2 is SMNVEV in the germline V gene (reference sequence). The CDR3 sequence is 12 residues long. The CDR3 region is CASSVRGDEQYF. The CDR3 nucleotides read TGTGCCAGCAGTGTCCGGGGAGACGAGCAGTACTTC.

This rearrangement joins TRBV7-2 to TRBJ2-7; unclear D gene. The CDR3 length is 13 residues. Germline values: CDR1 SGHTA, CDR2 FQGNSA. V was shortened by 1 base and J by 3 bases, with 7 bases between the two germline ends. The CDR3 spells CASSLVRNYEQYF. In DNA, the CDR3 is TGTGCCAGCAGCTTAGTGCGGAACTACGAGCAGTACTTC.

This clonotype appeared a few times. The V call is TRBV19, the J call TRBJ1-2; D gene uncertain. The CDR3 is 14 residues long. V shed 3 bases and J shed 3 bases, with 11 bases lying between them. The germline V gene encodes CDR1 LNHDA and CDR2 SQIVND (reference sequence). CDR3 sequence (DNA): TGTGCCAGTAGTATGTTCAGCCAACACTATGGCTACACCTTC. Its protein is CASSMFSQHYGYTF.

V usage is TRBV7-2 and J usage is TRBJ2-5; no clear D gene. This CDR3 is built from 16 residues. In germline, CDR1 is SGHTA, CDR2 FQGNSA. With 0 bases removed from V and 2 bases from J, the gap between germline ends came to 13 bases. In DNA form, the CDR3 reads TGTGCCAGCAGCTTAGCTTACGAGTGGCTACAAGAGACCCAGTACTTC. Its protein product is CASSLAYEWLQETQYF.

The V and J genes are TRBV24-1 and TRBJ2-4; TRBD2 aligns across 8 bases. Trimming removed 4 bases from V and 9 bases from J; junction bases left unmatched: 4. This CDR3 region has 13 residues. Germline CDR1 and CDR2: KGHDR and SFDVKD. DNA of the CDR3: TGTGCCACCAGTGAGTCGGGGGGGGGCATTCAGTACTTC. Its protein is CATSESGGGIQYF.

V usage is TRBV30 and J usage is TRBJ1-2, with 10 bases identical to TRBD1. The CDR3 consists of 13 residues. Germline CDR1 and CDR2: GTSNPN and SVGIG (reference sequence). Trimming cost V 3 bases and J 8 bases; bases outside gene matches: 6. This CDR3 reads CAWSRQGARGYTF. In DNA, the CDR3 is TGTGCCTGGAGCCGACAGGGGGCTCGGGGCTACACCTTC.

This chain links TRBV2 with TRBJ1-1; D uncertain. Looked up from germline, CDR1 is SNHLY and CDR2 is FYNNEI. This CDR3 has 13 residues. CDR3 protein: CASRGEGDTEAFF. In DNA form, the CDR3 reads TGTGCTAGCCGCGGGGAGGGAGACACTGAAGCTTTCTTT. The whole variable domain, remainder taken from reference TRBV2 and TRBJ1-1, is EPEVTQTPSHQVTQMGQEVILRCVPISNHLYFYWYRQILGQKVEFLVSFYNNEISEKSEIFDDQFSVERPDGSNFTLKIRSTKLEDSAMYFCASRGEGDTEAFFGQGTRLTVV.

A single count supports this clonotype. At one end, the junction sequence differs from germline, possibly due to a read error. CDR3 in amino acids: CASSLTGGFQGNIQCF. In DNA form, the CDR3 reads TGTGCCAGCAGCCTTACAGGGGGCTTCCAGGGAAACATTCAGTGCTTC. The chain has TRBV7-9 and TRBJ2-4; 9 bases map to TRBD1. In germline, CDR1 is SEHNR, CDR2 FQNEAQ (reference sequence). The CDR3 is made up of 16 amino acids. Looking up the rest from reference TRBV7-9 and TRBJ2-4 gives the full variable domain: DTGVSQNPRHKITKRGQNVTFRCDPISEHNRLYWYRQTLGQGPEFLTYFQNEAQLEKSRLLSDRFSAERPKGSFSTLEIQRTEQGDSAMYLCASSLTGGFQGNIQCFGAGTRLSVL.